One and the same sample provided the 5 T cell receptor beta chains below, sequenced in a study of Ad26.COV2.S vaccination and SARS-CoV-2 variants. Profiling relied on immunoSEQ multiplex PCR, and the TCRdb table lists in-frame clones only, not all of them. Of around 300,000 clones in the sample, 88% were seen once. Documented treatment: some 19 received Ad26.COV2.S at low or high dose, single or two shots; about 5 received placebo; per-sample allocation not given. All samples were drawn on day 63, counting from the first vaccine or placebo injection. This specimen was peripheral blood, taken in a trial of Ad26.COV2.S vaccine versus placebo. The receptors come from a person aged 18 to 65 who received the Ad26.COV2.S COVID-19 vaccine or a placebo.

The chain links TRBV7-9 to TRBJ2-2; D possibly corresponds to TRBD2 (5 bases). Germline assignment: CDR1 SEHNR and CDR2 FQNEAQ (reference sequence). The V and J ends lost 1 base and 4 bases respectively, with 13 bases between them. This CDR3 comprises 16 residues. The CDR3 DNA reads as TGTGCCAGCAGCTTAGGATCTAGCACTCGCACCGGGGAGCTGTTTTTT. It encodes CASSLGSSTRTGELFF. The whole variable domain, filled in from reference TRBV7-9 and TRBJ2-2, reads DTGVSQNPRHKITKRGQNVTFRCDPISEHNRLYWYRQTLGQGPEFLTYFQNEAQLEKSRLLSDRFSAERPKGSFSTLEIQRTEQGDSAMYLCASSLGSSTRTGELFFGEGSRLTVL.

The chain has TRBV29-1 and TRBJ1-2; tentative D call: TRBD1 (5 bases). The CDR3 loop spans 11 amino acids. From germline, CDR1 is SQVTM and CDR2 ANQGSEA. Trimming removed 1 base from V and 7 bases from J, with 7 bases in between. The CDR3 here is CSVEGRGGYTF. The CDR3 DNA reads as TGCAGCGTTGAAGGGAGGGGTGGCTACACCTTC.

This chain uses TRBV19 with TRBJ2-1, with D unresolved. The CDR3 is 13 amino acids. V was shortened by 7 bases and J by 5 bases, with 12 bases between the two germline ends. Per the germline V gene, CDR1 is LNHDA and CDR2 is SQIVND (reference sequence). The CDR3 is CASTRTHHNEQFF. The DNA for the CDR3 is TGTGCCAGTACCAGGACCCACCACAATGAGCAGTTCTTC.

The chain couples TRBV7-9 to TRBJ2-3; no definite D call. The germline gives CDR1 SEHNR, CDR2 FQNEAQ (reference sequence). The V end lost 6 bases, the J end lost 2 bases, and 9 bases lay between the germline ends. This CDR3 has 13 amino acids. CDR3 in amino acids: CASRPSSTDTQYF. CDR3 bases: TGTGCCAGCAGACCTTCCTCCACAGATACGCAGTATTTT.

The chain is built from TRBV28 and TRBJ1-1; TRBD1 aligns across 7 bases. Germline lookup yields CDR1 MDHEN and CDR2 SYDVKM. The CDR3 is 16 residues long. The ends lost 2 bases at V and 4 bases at J; junction bases unmatched: 10. In DNA, the CDR3 is TGTGCCAGCAGTTTACGGCAGGGCCAGGGGGGCACTGAAGCTTTCTTT. Translated: CASSLRQGQGGTEAFF.